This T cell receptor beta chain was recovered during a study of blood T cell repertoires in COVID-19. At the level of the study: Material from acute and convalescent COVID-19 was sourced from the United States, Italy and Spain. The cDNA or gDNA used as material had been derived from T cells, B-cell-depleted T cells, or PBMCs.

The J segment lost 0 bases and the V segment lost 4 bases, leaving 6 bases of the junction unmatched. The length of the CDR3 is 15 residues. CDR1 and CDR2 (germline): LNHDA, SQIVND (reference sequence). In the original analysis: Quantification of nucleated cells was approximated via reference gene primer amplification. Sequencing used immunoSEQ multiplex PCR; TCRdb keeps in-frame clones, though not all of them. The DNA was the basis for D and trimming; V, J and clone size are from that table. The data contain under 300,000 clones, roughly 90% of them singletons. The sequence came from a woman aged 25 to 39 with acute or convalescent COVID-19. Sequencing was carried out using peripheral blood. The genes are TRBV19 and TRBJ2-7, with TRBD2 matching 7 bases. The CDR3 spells CASSRLADSSYEQYF. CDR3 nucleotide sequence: TGTGCCAGTAGTAGGCTAGCGGATAGCTCCTACGAGCAGTACTTC.